These T cell receptor beta chains were read from a single sample in a study of OX40 agonist ivuxolimab in advanced cancers. Sequencing was performed with immunoSEQ multiplex PCR; in TCRdb, only in-frame clones are kept and a portion is missing. The repertoire consists of about 150,000 clones, with roughly 92% occurring once and the leading ten covering just over 0.3%. The specimen comprised CD4+ or CD8+ T cells sorted from blood, sampled in a trial of the OX40 agonist ivuxolimab. These receptor sequences come from an adult with an advanced solid tumor such as melanoma, head and neck, liver or kidney cancer. The CDR3 runs from the conserved cysteine through the conserved F or W. The D gene is left open where the match is weak. Not every row has a clone size; where given, it reads once, few, many or a size class.

V gene,clone size,D gene,J gene,CDR3 protein,CDR3 DNA
TRBV5-1,NA,TRBD1,TRBJ1-1,CASSLSQGTTEAFF,TGCGCCAGCAGCTTATCACAGGGGACCACTGAAGCTTTCTTT
TRBV29-1,NA,NA,TRBJ2-3,CSSWAGRITDTQYF,TGCAGCTCCTGGGCAGGTAGAATCACAGATACGCAGTATTTT
TRBV2,once,NA,TRBJ2-2,CASSPYTNTGGLFF,TGTGCCAGCAGTCCTTACACAAACACCGGGGGGCTGTTTTTT
TRBV2,NA,NA,TRBJ2-3,CASTRRGGRKDTQYF,TGTGCCAGCACGCGGAGAGGGGGGAGAAAAGATACGCAGTATTTT
TRBV27,NA,NA,TRBJ2-7,CASSHQDRTPYEQYF,TGTGCCAGCAGCCACCAGGACCGGACTCCCTACGAGCAGTACTTC
TRBV10-3,NA,NA,TRBJ2-3,CAIRGVGLKMESTDTQYF,TGTGCCATCCGGGGTGTGGGTCTGAAAATGGAGAGCACAGATACGCAGTATTTT
TRBV13,NA,TRBD2,TRBJ2-1,CASSRTTGGDNEQFF,TGTGCCAGCAGCCGCACCACGGGGGGGGACAATGAGCAGTTCTTC
TRBV2,few,TRBD1,TRBJ1-2,CARQGARGYTF,TGTGCCAGACAGGGGGCGAGAGGCTACACCTTC
TRBV27,once,NA,TRBJ1-2,CASSLKGHGYTF,TGTGCCAGCAGTTTGAAAGGGCATGGCTACACCTTC
TRBV6-5,NA,TRBD1,TRBJ2-7,CASLKTGALSYEQYF,TGTGCCAGCCTTAAAACAGGGGCCCTCTCCTACGAGCAGTACTTC
TRBV6-5,NA,TRBD1,TRBJ2-1,CASSNRRDRVGRQFF,TGTGCCAGCAGTAATCGCCGGGACAGGGTAGGGCGGCAGTTCTTC
TRBV6-5,NA,NA,TRBJ1-1,CASSYYGILGNTEAFF,TGTGCCAGCAGTTATTACGGAATACTGGGGAACACTGAAGCTTTCTTT
TRBV4-1,once,NA,TRBJ1-3,CASSQFGTPGNTIYF,TGCGCCAGCAGCCAGTTCGGGACACCTGGAAACACCATATATTTT
TRBV10-2,NA,NA,TRBJ1-1,CASSDRHTEAFF,TGCGCCAGCAGTGACCGGCACACTGAAGCTTTCTTT
TRBV28,NA,NA,TRBJ1-3,CASPDALGNTIYF,TGTGCCAGTCCAGATGCACTGGGAAACACCATATATTTT
TRBV9,once,NA,TRBJ2-7,CASSTRGQSDEQYF,TGTGCCAGCAGCACACGTGGACAATCGGACGAGCAGTACTTC
TRBV10-1,NA,NA,TRBJ1-3,CASSAGLSGNTIYF,TGCGCCAGCAGTGCCGGCTTATCTGGAAACACCATATATTTT